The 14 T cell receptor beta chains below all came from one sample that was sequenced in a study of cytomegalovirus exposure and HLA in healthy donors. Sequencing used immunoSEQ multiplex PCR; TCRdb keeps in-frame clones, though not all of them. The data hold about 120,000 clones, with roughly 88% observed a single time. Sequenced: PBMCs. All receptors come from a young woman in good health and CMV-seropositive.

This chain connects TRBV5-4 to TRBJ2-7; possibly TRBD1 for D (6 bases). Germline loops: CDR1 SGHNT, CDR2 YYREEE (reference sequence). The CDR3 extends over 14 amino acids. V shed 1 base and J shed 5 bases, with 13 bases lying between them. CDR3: CASSLKQGRNEQYF. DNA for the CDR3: TGTGCCAGCAGCTTGAAACAGGGTAGAAACGAGCAGTACTTC.

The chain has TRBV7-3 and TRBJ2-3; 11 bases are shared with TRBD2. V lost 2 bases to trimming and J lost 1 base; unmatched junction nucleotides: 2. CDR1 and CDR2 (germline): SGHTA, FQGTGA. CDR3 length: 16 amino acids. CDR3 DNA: TGTGCCAGCAGCTTACTAGCGGGAGGAGGCACAGATACGCAGTATTTT. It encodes CASSLLAGGGTDTQYF.

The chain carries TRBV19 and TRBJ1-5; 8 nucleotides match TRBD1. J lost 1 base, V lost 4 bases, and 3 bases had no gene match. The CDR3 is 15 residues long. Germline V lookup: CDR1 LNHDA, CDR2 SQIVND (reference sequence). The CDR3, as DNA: TGTGCCAGTAGTACGGGACAGGTGAGCAATCAGCCCCAGCATTTT. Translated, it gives CASSTGQVSNQPQHF.

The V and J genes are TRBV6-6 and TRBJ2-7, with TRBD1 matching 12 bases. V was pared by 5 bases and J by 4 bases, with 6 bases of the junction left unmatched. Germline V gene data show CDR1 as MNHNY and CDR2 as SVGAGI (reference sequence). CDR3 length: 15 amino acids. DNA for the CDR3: TGTGCCAGCAGTGCCCGGGGACAGGGGGCTTACGAGCAGTACTTC. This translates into CASSARGQGAYEQYF.

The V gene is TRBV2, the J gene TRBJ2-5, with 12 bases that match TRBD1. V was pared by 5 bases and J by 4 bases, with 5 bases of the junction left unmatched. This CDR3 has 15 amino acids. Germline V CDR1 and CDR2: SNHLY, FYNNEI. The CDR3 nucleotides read TGTGCCAGCAGTCGGGGACAGGGGGCTCGAGAGACCCAGTACTTC. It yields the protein CASSRGQGARETQYF.

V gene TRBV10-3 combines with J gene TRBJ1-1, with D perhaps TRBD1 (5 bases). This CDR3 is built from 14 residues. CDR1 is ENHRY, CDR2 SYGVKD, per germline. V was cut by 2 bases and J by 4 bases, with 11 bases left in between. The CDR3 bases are TGTGCCATCAGTGAGCAGGGAAGCTCCACTGAAGCTTTCTTT. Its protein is CAISEQGSSTEAFF.

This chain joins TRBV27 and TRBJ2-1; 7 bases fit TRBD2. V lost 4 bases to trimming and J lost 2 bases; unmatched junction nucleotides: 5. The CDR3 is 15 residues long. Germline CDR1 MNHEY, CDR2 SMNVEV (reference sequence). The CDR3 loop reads CASSWSRETYNEQFF. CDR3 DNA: TGTGCCAGCAGTTGGTCGCGGGAGACCTACAATGAGCAGTTCTTC.

The CDR3 region is CASSPRGREGKNIQYF. Here the CDR3 DNA reads TGTGCCAGCAGCCCCCGAGGCAGGGAAGGCAAAAACATTCAGTACTTC. The rearrangement links TRBV7-3 to TRBJ2-4; tentatively, D is TRBD1 (5 bases). The CDR3 contains 16 residues. V dropped 5 bases and J dropped 3 bases, with 17 bases sitting between them. Germline values: CDR1 SGHTA, CDR2 FQGTGA.

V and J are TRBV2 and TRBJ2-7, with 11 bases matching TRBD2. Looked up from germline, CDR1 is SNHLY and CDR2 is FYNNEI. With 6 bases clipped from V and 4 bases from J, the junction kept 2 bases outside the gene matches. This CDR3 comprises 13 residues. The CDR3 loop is CASRLAGVYEQYF. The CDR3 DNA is TGTGCCAGCAGACTAGCGGGAGTTTACGAGCAGTACTTC. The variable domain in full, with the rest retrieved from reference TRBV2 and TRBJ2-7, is EPEVTQTPSHQVTQMGQEVILRCVPISNHLYFYWYRQILGQKVEFLVSFYNNEISEKSEIFDDQFSVERPDGSNFTLKIRSTKLEDSAMYFCASRLAGVYEQYFGPGTRLTVT.

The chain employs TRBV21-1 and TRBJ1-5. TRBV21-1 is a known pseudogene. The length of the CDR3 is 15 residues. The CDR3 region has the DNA TGTGCCAGCAGCTTGGGGGAGGATAGCAATCAGCCCCAGCATTTT. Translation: CASSLGEDSNQPQHF.

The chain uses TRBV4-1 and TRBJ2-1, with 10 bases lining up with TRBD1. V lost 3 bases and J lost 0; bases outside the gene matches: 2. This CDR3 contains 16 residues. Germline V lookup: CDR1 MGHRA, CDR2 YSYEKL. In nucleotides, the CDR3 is TGCGCCAGCAGCCATCGACAGGGGGCCTCCTACAATGAGCAGTTCTTC. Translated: CASSHRQGASYNEQFF.

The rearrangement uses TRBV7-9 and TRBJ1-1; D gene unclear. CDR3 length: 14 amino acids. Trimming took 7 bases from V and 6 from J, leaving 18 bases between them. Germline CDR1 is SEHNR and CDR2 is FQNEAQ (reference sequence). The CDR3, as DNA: TGTGCCAGCATCCTCGTAGAGGGCACCCCTGAAGCTTTCTTT. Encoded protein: CASILVEGTPEAFF.

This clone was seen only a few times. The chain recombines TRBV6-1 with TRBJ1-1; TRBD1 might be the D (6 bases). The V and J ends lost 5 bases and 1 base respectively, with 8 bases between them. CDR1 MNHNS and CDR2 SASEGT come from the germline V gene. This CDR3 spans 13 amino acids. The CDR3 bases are TGTGCCAGCAGTTGGGGACAGAACACTGAAGCTTTCTTT. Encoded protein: CASSWGQNTEAFF.

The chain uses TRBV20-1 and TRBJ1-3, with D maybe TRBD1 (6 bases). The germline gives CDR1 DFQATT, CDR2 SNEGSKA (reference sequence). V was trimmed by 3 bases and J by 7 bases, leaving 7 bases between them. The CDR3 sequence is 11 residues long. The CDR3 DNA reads TGCAGTGCTAGTAGGGGGAACACCATATATTTT. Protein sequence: CSASRGNTIYF.